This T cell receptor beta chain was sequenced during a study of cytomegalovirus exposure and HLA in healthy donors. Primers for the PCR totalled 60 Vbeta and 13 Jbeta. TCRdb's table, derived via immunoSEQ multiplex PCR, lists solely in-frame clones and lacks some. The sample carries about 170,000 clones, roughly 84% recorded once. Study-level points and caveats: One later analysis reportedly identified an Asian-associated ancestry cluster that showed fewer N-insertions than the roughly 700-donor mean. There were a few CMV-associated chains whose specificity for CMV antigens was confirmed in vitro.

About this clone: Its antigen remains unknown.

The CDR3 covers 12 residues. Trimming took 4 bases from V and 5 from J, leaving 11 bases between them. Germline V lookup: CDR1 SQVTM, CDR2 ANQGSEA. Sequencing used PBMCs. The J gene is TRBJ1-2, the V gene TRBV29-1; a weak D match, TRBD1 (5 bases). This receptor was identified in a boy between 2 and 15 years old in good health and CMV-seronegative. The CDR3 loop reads CSVGGEPYGYTF. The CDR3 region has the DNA TGCAGCGTTGGGGGGGAACCTTATGGCTACACCTTC.